Reported below is one TCR beta chain. Its antigen remains undetermined. Per-nucleotide qualities are absent, and no much larger clonotype sits a single base away. The data were obtained in a study of OX40 agonist ivuxolimab in advanced cancers. About the investigation overall: Ivuxolimab was a fully human IgG2 agonistic monoclonal antibody targeting the costimulatory receptor OX40 (CD134). Prior anti-PD-1, anti-PD-L1 or anti-CTLA-4 therapy was permitted, and less than 45% of dose-escalation patients had received checkpoint inhibitors. Three dose-escalation patients achieved partial responses, one with hepatocellular carcinoma and two with cutaneous melanoma. The paper describes the monotherapy dose-escalation part (N = 52 patients) of the phase I trial of ivuxolimab. Intravenous ivuxolimab was administered to patients every 2 weeks at six dose levels: 0.01, 0.1, 0.3, 1.5, 3 and 10 mg/kg. Peripheral TCRbeta sequencing was intended to test whether TCR sequence diversity was altered and clonal T-cell expansion was caused by ivuxolimab. In the dose-escalation cohort, 82.7% of patients were male, and the mean age was roughly 56 years with a range of roughly 20 to 79. Of the roughly 52 patients in dose escalation, some 19 had hepatocellular carcinoma, some 15 had melanoma, 9 had renal cell carcinoma and 9 had head and neck cancer. The study at large found these results: In partial responders in the 0.1-3.0 mg/kg groups, normalized peripheral clonal expansion was found to be among the lowest, especially among CD8+ T cells. Low levels of normalized T-cell clonal expansion were also seen in some patients who did not respond. At doses of 0.1 to 3.0 mg/kg, clonal expansion of both CD4+ and CD8+ blood T cells was observed from baseline to week 6. The antigen specificity of the clonally expanded peripheral T cells was not determined. After ivuxolimab, more expanded clones were found on average in CD8+ T cells than in CD4+ T cells.

Patients with a history of autoimmune disease or receiving systemic immunosuppression were excluded from the trial. In every dose cohort, peripheral blood was drawn for TCR sequencing at baseline, cycle 4 day 1, and cycle 7 day 1. Samples were obtained from an open-label, multicenter, first-in-human phase I dose-escalation trial of ivuxolimab. Adults with locally advanced or metastatic melanoma, renal cell, hepatocellular, or head and neck squamous cell carcinoma were enrolled in the trial. CD4+ and CD8+ T cells were sorted separately from peripheral blood before TCR sequencing. For sequencing of the TCRbeta CDR3 region, genomic DNA was extracted from the sorted cells. TCRbeta CDR3 regions were sequenced using the immunoSEQ Assay. TCRdb mirrors the immuneACCESS table, restricted to in-frame sequences. Some clones are absent from its copies; in checked studies, under half trace to an unresolved V gene, and the reason for the others is unknown. Within this sample are approximately 58,000 clones, with roughly nine tenths of them counted one time only. Together, the top ten hold around 0.76% of the sample.

The CDR3 sequence holds 16 residues, the cysteine and phenylalanine included. The retained sequence is limited to the CDR3, 48 bases, with the frame set at the first base. The junction shows trimming of 3 bases on V and 4 bases on J, plus 19 bases between the germline ends. CDR1 and CDR2 were assigned from the germline V gene as SGDLS and YYNGEE. The source of this sequence is an adult with an advanced solid tumor such as melanoma, head and neck, liver or kidney cancer. Sequences were derived from CD4+ or CD8+ T cells sorted from blood, sampled in a trial of the OX40 agonist ivuxolimab. The sequence links TRBV9 to TRBJ2-5, with an unclear D gene assignment. The nucleotides read TGTGCCAGCAGCGCCACGGGTCAGGCGGTCTCAGAGACCCAGTACTTC. Translated, this gives CASSATGQAVSETQYF.